The subject of this entry is one T cell receptor beta chain. This specimen belongs to a study of shared clonotypes between healthy human individuals. The sorted-subset replicate PCRs were given 150 to 250 ng DNA, which is 25,000 to 35,000 T cell genomes. The table came from immunoSEQ multiplex PCR; TCRdb's copy has only in-frame clones and leaves some out. The sample consists of about 1.5 million clones, 95% to 99% of them appearing once. It was into CD45RA+ naive and CD45RA-negative memory subsets that the CD4+ cells were split. Trimming took off 4 bases at V and 5 bases at J, with 17 bases between the two ends. Germline CDR1 reads MRHNA; CDR2 reads SNTAGT. CDR3 length equals 16 residues.

The J gene is TRBJ2-2, the V gene TRBV6-4; a weak D match, TRBD2 (6 bases). Sequenced sample: naive CD4+ T cells sorted from blood. Noted subset: CD45RA+ positively selected. The receptor was isolated from a man younger than 45 in good health. DNA of the CDR3: TGTGCCAGCAGTGTTTCCCCGGGACTGCTGACCGGGGAGCTGTTTTTT. This gives the protein CASSVSPGLLTGELFF.